Reported below is one T cell receptor (beta chain). Antigen specificity is unknown. The source of the sample is a study of PD-1 blockade in classical Hodgkin lymphoma. The protocol was immunoSEQ multiplex PCR, while the TCRdb copy is restricted to in-frame clones and leaves out a portion. In the table there are 20,000 to 25,000 clones, around 70% of which are singletons. The patients all showed relapse after autologous stem cell transplantation, while their brentuximab vedotin exposure varied. V lost 0 bases and J lost 4, with 14 bases in between. The CDR3 totals 17 residues. CDR1 and CDR2 from the germline V gene are SGHDT and YYEEEE. Overall study results and limits: Still unresolved is the cause of the repertoire differences, which may be disease activity or prior therapy. The study found complete responders had baseline diversity similar to newly diagnosed patients. Newly diagnosed patients had baseline TCR diversity that was reportedly lower than that of healthy donors. The CD4+ diversity rise by C4D1 was clearest in complete responders.

This receptor was obtained from a human donor with classical Hodgkin lymphoma. Source: peripheral blood mononuclear cells (PBMCs), taken before the second cycle of nivolumab. The rearrangement links TRBV5-6 to TRBJ2-6; D may correspond to TRBD1 or TRBD2 (6 bases each). CDR3 amino acids: CASSLAGAPGGANVLTF. The CDR3, as DNA: TGTGCCAGCAGCTTGGCGGGGGCGCCGGGCGGGGCCAACGTCCTGACTTTC.